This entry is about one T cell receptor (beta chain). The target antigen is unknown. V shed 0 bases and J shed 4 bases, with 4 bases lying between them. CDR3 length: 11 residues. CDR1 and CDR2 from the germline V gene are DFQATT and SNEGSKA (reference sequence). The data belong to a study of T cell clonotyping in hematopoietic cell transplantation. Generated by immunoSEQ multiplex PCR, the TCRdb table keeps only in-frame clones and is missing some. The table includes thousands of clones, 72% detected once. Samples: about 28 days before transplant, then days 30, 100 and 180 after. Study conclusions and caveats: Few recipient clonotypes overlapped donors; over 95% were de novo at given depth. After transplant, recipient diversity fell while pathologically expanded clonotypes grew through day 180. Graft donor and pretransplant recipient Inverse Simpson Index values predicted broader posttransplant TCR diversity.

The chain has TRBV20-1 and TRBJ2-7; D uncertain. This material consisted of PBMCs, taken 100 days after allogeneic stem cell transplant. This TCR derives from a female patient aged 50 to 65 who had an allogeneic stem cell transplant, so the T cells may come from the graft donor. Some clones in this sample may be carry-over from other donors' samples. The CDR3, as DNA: TGCAGTGCTAGAGATAATTACGAGCAGTACTTC. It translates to CSARDNYEQYF.